This T cell receptor beta chain derives from a study of Tregs in tolerant kidney transplant recipients. Germline V gene data show CDR1 as SQVTM and CDR2 as ANQGSEA. V gave up 4 bases and J gave up 2 bases, with 11 bases separating them. The CDR3 totals 13 residues. Clones were sequenced by immunoSEQ multiplex PCR, and TCRdb holds only the in-frame ones, with some missing. The sample includes roughly 80,000 clones, roughly 90% seen only once; the top ten take 1.5% to 2%. Recipients received nonmyeloablative bone marrow transplants from related graft donors, with transient mixed chimerism. Unstimulated Tregs (CD4+CD25+CD127-) and CD4+CD25- non-Tregs were sorted from PBMCs.

The TCR comes from a human patient who received a combined kidney and bone marrow transplant. The T cells may partly be graft donor cells. Sequences were derived from CD4+ T cells from blood (PBMCs), sampled 24 months after the transplant. This rearrangement joins TRBV29-1 to TRBJ1-2; D gene unclear. The CDR3 sequence: CSVAARPNYGYTF. Written as DNA, the CDR3 is TGCAGCGTTGCAGCGCGCCCCAACTATGGCTACACCTTC.